This entry lists 5 T cell receptor beta chains sequenced from one sample in a study of T cell responses to AZD1222 COVID-19 vaccine. TCRdb's table, derived via immunoSEQ multiplex PCR, lists solely in-frame clones and lacks some. The sample carries 90,000 to 130,000 clones, around 81% recorded once. The sequencing used peripheral blood, collected on day 0 of AZD1222 vaccination. Receptors originate from an adult in good health.

The V and J genes are TRBV3-1 (or the pseudogene TRBV3-2) and TRBJ2-2; no firm D call. Trimming removed 0 bases from V and 1 base from J, with 0 bases in between. The germline CDR1 and CDR2 sequences are LGHDT and YNNKEL (reference sequence). This CDR3 has 13 residues. As DNA, the CDR3 is TGTGCCAGCAGCCAAGAGAACACCGGGGAGCTGTTTTTT. Translating it yields CASSQENTGELFF.

This chain connects TRBV7-2 to TRBJ2-3; D is ambiguous. CDR3 length: 14 residues. Germline lookup yields CDR1 SGHTA and CDR2 FQGNSA. The V end was cut by 3 bases, the J end by 2 bases, with 9 bases between. This CDR3 reads CASSFYSYTDTQYF. CDR3 sequence (DNA): TGTGCCAGCAGCTTTTACAGTTACACAGATACGCAGTATTTT.

This clone was detected a few times. This chain links TRBV4-2 with TRBJ2-3; TRBD1 might be the D (5 bases). Germline lookup yields CDR1 LGHNA and CDR2 YNFKEQ. V was shortened by 4 bases and J by 4 bases, with 15 bases between the two germline ends. There are 15 residues in the CDR3. CDR3 amino acids: CASSRGEGWSDTQYF. The CDR3 region has the DNA TGTGCCAGCAGCCGGGGCGAAGGGTGGTCAGATACGCAGTATTTT.

The V call is TRBV10-3, the J call TRBJ1-4, with D maybe TRBD1 (5 bases). The CDR3 consists of 14 residues. V lost 3 bases and J lost 7, with 12 bases in between. Germline CDR1 ENHRY, CDR2 SYGVKD. The CDR3 sequence: CAISDGTRSEKLFF. Written as DNA, the CDR3 is TGTGCCATCAGTGACGGGACGAGGAGTGAAAAACTGTTTTTT.

The chain has TRBV7-2 and TRBJ1-2, with D uncertain. The length of the CDR3 is 13 residues. Germline CDR1 SGHTA, CDR2 FQGNSA. Trimming took 5 bases from V and 2 from J, leaving 9 bases between them. The CDR3 nucleotides are TGTGCCAGCAGCGGTGATGAGAACTATGGCTACACCTTC. Residues: CASSGDENYGYTF.